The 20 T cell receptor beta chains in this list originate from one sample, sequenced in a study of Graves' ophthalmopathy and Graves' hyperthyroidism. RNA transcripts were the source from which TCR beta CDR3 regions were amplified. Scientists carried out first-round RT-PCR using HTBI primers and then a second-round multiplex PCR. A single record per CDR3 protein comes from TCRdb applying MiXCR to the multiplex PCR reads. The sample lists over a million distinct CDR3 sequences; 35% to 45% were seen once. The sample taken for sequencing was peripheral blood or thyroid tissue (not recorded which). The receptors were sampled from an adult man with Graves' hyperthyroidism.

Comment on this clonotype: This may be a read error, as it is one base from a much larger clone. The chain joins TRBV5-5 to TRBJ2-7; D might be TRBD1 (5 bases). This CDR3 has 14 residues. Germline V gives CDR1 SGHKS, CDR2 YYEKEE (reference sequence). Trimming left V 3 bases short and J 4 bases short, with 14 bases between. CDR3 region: CASSSPGISYEQYF. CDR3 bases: TGTGCCAGCAGCTCCCCAGGGATTAGTTACGAGCAGTACTTC.

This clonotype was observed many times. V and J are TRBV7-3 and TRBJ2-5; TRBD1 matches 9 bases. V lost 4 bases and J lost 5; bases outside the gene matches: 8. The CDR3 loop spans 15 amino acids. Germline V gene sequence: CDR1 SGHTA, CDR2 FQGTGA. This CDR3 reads CASSSGGTGIETQYF. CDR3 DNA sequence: TGTGCCAGCAGCTCCGGAGGGACAGGGATTGAGACCCAGTACTTC.

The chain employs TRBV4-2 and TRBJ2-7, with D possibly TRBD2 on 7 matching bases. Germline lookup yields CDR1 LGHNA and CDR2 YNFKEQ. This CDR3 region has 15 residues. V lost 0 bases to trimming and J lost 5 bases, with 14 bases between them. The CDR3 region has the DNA TGTGCCAGCAGCCAAGAGTGGGGGGGCCTAGACGAGCAGTACTTC. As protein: CASSQEWGGLDEQYF.

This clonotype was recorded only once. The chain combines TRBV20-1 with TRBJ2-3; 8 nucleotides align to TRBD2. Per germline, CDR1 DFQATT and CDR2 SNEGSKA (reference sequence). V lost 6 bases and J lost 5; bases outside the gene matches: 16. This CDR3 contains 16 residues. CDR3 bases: TGCAGTGCAGTTAGGGGGGTAGCGGGGATAGAAGATACGCAGTATTTT. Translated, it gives CSAVRGVAGIEDTQYF.

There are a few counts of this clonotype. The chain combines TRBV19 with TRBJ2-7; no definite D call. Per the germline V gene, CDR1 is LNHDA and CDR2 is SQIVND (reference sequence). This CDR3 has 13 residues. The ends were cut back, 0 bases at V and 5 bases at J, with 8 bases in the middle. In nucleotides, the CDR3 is TGTGCCAGTAGTATAGATCCTGTAAACGAGCAGTACTTC. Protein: CASSIDPVNEQYF.

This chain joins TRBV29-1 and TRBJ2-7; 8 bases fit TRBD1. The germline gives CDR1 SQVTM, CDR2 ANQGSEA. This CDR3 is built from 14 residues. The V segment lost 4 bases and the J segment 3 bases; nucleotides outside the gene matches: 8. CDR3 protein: CSVGTGRFVYEQYF. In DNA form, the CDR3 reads TGCAGCGTTGGGACAGGGCGGTTCGTCTACGAGCAGTACTTC.

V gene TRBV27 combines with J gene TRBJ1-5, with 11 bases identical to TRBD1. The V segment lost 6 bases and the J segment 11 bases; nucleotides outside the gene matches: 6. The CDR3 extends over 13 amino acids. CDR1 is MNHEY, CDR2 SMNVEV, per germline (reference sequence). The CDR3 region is CASRWTGGPAQHF. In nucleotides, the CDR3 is TGTGCCAGCAGGTGGACAGGGGGCCCGGCCCAGCATTTT.

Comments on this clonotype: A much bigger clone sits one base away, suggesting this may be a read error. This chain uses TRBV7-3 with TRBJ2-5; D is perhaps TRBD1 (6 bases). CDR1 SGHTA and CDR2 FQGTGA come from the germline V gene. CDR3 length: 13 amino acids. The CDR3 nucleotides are TGTGCCAGCGGCTTACGGACAGAAGAGACCCAGTACTTC. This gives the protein CASGLRTEETQYF. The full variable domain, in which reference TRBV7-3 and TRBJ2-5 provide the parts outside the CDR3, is GAGVSQTPSNKVTEKGKYVELRCDPISGHTALYWYRQSLGQGPEFLIYFQGTGAADDSGLPNDRFFAVRPEGSVSTLKIQRTERGDSAVYLCASGLRTEETQYFGPGTRLLVL.

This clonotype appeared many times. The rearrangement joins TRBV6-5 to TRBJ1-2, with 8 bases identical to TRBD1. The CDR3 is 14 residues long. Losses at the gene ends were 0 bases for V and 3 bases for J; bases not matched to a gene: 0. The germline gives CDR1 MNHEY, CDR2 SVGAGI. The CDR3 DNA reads TGTGCCAGCAGTTACTCGGACAGGGACTATGGCTACACCTTC. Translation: CASSYSDRDYGYTF.

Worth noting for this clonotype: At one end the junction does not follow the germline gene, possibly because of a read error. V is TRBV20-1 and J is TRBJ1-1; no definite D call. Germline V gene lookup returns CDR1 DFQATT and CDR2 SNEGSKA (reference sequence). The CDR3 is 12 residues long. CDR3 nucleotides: TGCAGTGAAGGAAGAGGGAACACTGCAGCTTTCTTT. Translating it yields CSEGRGNTAAFF.

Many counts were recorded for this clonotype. The CDR3 spells CSAILPPGQGFKPQHF. The CDR3, as DNA: TGCAGTGCTATCCTACCCCCGGGACAGGGGTTCAAGCCCCAGCATTTT. This chain connects TRBV20-1 to TRBJ1-5; 10 bases are a match to TRBD1. Germline loops: CDR1 DFQATT, CDR2 SNEGSKA (reference sequence). V lost 4 bases and J lost 8; bases outside the gene matches: 14. The CDR3 loop spans 16 amino acids.

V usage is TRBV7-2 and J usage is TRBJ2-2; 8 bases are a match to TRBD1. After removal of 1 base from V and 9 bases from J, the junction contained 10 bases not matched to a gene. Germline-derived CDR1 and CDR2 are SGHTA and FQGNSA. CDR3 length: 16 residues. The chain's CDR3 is CASSLVTGVILRELFF. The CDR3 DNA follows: TGTGCCAGCAGCTTAGTGACAGGGGTGATTCTACGGGAGCTGTTTTTT.

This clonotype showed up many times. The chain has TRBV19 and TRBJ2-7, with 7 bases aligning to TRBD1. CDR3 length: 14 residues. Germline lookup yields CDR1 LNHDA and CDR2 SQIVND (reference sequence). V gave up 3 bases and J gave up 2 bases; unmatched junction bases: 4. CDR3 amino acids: CASSMDRRTYEQYF. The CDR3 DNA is TGTGCCAGTAGTATGGACAGGAGGACCTACGAGCAGTACTTC.

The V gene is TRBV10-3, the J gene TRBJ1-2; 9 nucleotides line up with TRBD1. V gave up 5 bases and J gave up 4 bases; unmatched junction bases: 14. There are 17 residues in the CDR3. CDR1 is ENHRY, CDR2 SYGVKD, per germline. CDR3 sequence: CAISSLKIGTGPYGYTF. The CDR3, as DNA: TGTGCCATCAGTAGCCTTAAGATCGGGACAGGGCCCTATGGCTACACCTTC.

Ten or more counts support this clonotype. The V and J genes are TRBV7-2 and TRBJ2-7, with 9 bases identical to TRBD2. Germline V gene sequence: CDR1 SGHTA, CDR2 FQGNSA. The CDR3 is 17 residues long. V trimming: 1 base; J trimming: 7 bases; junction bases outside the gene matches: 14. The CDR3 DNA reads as TGTGCCAGCAGCTTAGTGGGACTAGCCCTCTCCCTTGGGGAGCAGTACTTC. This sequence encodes CASSLVGLALSLGEQYF.

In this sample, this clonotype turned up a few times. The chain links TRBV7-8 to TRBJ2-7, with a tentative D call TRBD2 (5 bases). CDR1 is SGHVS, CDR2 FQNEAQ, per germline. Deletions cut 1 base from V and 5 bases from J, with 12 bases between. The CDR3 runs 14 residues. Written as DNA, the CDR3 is TGTGCCAGCAGCTTAGGGTACACCGGGGACGAGCAGTACTTC. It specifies CASSLGYTGDEQYF.

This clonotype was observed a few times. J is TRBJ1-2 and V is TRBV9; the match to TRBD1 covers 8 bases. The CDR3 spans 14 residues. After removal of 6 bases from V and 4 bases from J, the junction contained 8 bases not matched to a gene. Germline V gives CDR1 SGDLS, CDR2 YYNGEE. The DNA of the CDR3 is TGTGCCAGCACCGGACAGGGTCAGGGCTATGGCTACACCTTC. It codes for CASTGQGQGYGYTF. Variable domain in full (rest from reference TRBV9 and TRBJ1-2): DSGVTQTPKHLITATGQRVTLRCSPRSGDLSVYWYQQSLDQGLQFLIQYYNGEERAKGNILERFSAQQFPDLHSELNLSSLELGDSALYFCASTGQGQGYGYTFGSGTRLTVV.

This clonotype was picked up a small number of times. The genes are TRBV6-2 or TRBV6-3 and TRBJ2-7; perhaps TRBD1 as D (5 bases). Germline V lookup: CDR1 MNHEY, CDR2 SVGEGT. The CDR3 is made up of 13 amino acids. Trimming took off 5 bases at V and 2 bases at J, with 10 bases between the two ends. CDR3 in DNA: TGTGCCAGCAGTAAAGGGGAACCCTACGAGCAGTACTTC. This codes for CASSKGEPYEQYF.

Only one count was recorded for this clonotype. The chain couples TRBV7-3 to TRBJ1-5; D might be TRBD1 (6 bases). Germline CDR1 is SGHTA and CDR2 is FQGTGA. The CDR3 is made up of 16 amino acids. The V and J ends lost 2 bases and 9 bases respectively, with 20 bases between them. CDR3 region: CASSLQGGGPGWPQHF. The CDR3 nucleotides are TGTGCCAGCAGCTTACAGGGAGGGGGGCCTGGATGGCCCCAGCATTTT.

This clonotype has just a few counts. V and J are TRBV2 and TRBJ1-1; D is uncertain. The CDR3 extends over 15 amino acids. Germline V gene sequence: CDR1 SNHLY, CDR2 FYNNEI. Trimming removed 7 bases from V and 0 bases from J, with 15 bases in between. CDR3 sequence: CASTSLTVMNTEAFF. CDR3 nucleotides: TGTGCCAGCACTAGCCTCACAGTTATGAACACTGAAGCTTTCTTT.